A single T cell receptor beta chain is shown here with its context. These data originate in a study of blood T cell repertoires in COVID-19. With 8 bases clipped from V and 3 bases from J, the junction kept 5 bases outside the gene matches. Looked up from germline, CDR1 is LNHDA and CDR2 is SQIVND (reference sequence). The CDR3 is 13 amino acids. This table comes from immunoSEQ multiplex PCR, and its TCRdb copy is limited to in-frame clones, with some not included. Altogether 200,000 to 250,000 clones are present, roughly 83% being singletons, with the ten largest covering 6% to 9.5%. The origin of this receptor is a woman aged 50 to 60 with acute or convalescent COVID-19. Sequenced sample: peripheral blood. The V and J genes are TRBV19 and TRBJ1-1; 8 positions agree with TRBD1. The CDR3 sequence: CASGQTGDTEAFF. Here the CDR3 DNA reads TGTGCCAGTGGCCAGACAGGGGACACTGAAGCTTTCTTT.